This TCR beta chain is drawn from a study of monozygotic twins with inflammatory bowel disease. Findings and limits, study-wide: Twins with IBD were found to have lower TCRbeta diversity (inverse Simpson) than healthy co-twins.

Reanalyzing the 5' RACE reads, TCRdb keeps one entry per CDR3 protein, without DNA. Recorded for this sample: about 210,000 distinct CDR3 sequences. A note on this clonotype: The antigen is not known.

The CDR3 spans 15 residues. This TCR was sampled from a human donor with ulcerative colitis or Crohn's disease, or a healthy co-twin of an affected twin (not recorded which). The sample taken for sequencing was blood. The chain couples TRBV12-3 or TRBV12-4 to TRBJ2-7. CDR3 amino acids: CASTTTTDVPYEQYF.